Following are 29 T cell receptor beta chains from one sample sequenced in a study of T-cell memory formation after mild COVID-19. A single record per CDR3 protein comes from TCRdb applying MiXCR to the 5' RACE reads. The data contain about 560,000 distinct CDR3 sequences, around 15% of them seen just once; the ten biggest clones take up approximately 8.1%. Sequencing input: PBMCs or a T cell subset sorted from them (not recorded which). The receptors stem from an adult woman who had mild COVID-19 (a few samples of this study predate the infection). Cell type and time point are not known.

The table lists this clonotype with a few counts. The gene calls are TRBV7-9 and TRBJ2-5; D may correspond to TRBD1 or TRBD2 (6 bases each). The CDR3 covers 15 residues. Germline CDR1 and CDR2: SEHNR and FQNEAQ (reference sequence). Deletions cut 1 base from V and 4 bases from J, with 13 bases between. The CDR3 spells CASSLDGGVGETQYF. CDR3 sequence (DNA): TGTGCCAGCAGCTTAGACGGGGGCGTGGGAGAGACCCAGTACTTC.

CDR3 loop: CASSFYSSNEQFF. The CDR3 DNA follows: TGTGCCAGCAGTTTTTATTCTTCCAATGAGCAGTTCTTC. The V call is TRBV12-3 or TRBV12-4, the J call TRBJ2-1; D not certain. The ends were cut back, 3 bases at V and 6 bases at J, with 9 bases in the middle. The CDR3 spans 13 residues.

The genes are TRBV27 and TRBJ2-2; 15 nucleotides agree with TRBD2. From germline, CDR1 is MNHEY and CDR2 SMNVEV (reference sequence). The CDR3 spans 18 residues. V was pared by 6 bases and J by 4 bases, with 9 bases of the junction left unmatched. The CDR3 sequence: CASSGLAGGPWGTGELFF. CDR3 nucleotide sequence: TGTGCCAGCAGCGGACTAGCGGGAGGGCCTTGGGGCACCGGGGAGCTGTTTTTT.

J is TRBJ1-1 and V is TRBV7-3; TRBD1 aligns across 9 bases. Germline CDR1 and CDR2: SGHTA and FQGTGA. CDR3 length: 19 residues. With 1 base clipped from V and 6 bases from J, the junction kept 18 bases outside the gene matches. The CDR3 loop reads CASSLNPSYRTGDGSEAFF. In DNA form, the CDR3 reads TGTGCCAGCAGCTTAAACCCCTCCTACCGGACAGGGGATGGGTCTGAAGCTTTCTTT.

This chain links TRBV6-2 or TRBV6-3 with TRBJ1-2; 8 nucleotides match TRBD1. The junction had 12 bases not matched to a gene; V was cut back by 7 bases and J by 8 bases. The CDR3 length is 14 residues. The germline gives CDR1 MNHEY, CDR2 SVGEGT. For the CDR3, the DNA is TGTGCCAGCACTACCGGGACAGGCGTCTTCGGCTACACCTTC. Amino acid sequence: CASTTGTGVFGYTF.

This clonotype was seen more than once but under ten times. V is TRBV7-9 and J is TRBJ1-2; D possibly corresponds to TRBD1 (5 bases). The germline gives CDR1 SEHNR, CDR2 FQNEAQ (reference sequence). The length of the CDR3 is 15 residues. V was trimmed by 5 bases and J by 4 bases, leaving 17 bases between them. CDR3 sequence: CASSPSRDVPYGYTF. CDR3 sequence (DNA): TGTGCCAGCAGCCCATCGCGGGACGTACCCTATGGCTACACCTTC. Full variable domain (missing parts from reference TRBV7-9 and TRBJ1-2): DTGVSQNPRHKITKRGQNVTFRCDPISEHNRLYWYRQTLGQGPEFLTYFQNEAQLEKSRLLSDRFSAERPKGSFSTLEIQRTEQGDSAMYLCASSPSRDVPYGYTFGSGTRLTVV.

This chain links TRBV5-1 with TRBJ2-5, with 10 bases lining up with TRBD1. Germline V CDR1 and CDR2: SGHRS, YFSETQ. V gave up 3 bases and J gave up 1 base; unmatched junction bases: 3. CDR3 length: 15 residues. Here the CDR3 reads CASSSGTGVQETQYF. The CDR3 coding sequence is TGCGCCAGCAGCTCCGGGACAGGGGTCCAAGAGACCCAGTACTTC.

This clonotype appeared a few times. The rearrangement joins TRBV11-2 to TRBJ2-7; the D gene is possibly TRBD1 (6 bases). Germline assignment: CDR1 SGHAT and CDR2 FQNNGV. V was clipped by 3 bases and J by 6 bases, with 21 bases between them. CDR3 length: 16 residues. The CDR3 sequence is CASSFPAGQGKAEQYF. CDR3 coding DNA: TGTGCCAGCAGCTTTCCCGCTGGGCAGGGGAAAGCCGAGCAGTACTTC.

This clonotype was observed a few times. The chain carries TRBV19 and TRBJ2-3, with TRBD2 identical over 9 bases. With V trimmed by 5 bases and J by 3 bases, 6 bases remained unmatched. This CDR3 is 15 amino acids long. The germline gives CDR1 LNHDA, CDR2 SQIVND (reference sequence). The CDR3 here is CASSSRREGTDTQYF. The CDR3 region has the DNA TGTGCCAGTAGTTCCCGGCGGGAGGGAACAGATACGCAGTATTTT.

The chain joins TRBV4-1 to TRBJ1-1, with 8 bases lining up with TRBD1. Germline V gene sequence: CDR1 MGHRA, CDR2 YSYEKL. Trimming removed 6 bases from V and 1 base from J; junction bases left unmatched: 7. The CDR3 runs to 15 residues. The DNA for the CDR3 is TGCGCCAGCAGATCAGGGGGCGCACGGAACACTGAAGCTTTCTTT. Its translation is CASRSGGARNTEAFF.

Only a few counts were recorded for this clonotype. This chain joins TRBV20-1 and TRBJ1-6; tentative D call: TRBD1 (6 bases). The CDR3 contains 14 residues. Per the germline V gene, CDR1 is DFQATT and CDR2 is SNEGSKA (reference sequence). Trimming stripped 3 bases from V and 9 bases from J, with 15 bases between. The CDR3 DNA reads as TGCAGTGCTAGGGGGGGGACAAGCTCTTCACCCCTCCACTTT. Translation gives CSARGGTSSSPLHF.

The gene calls are TRBV20-1 and TRBJ2-2; 10 bases map to TRBD2. The CDR3 runs 13 residues. V lost 5 bases and J lost 9; bases outside the gene matches: 6. Germline CDR1 and CDR2: DFQATT and SNEGSKA (reference sequence). The CDR3 is CSASGTSDRELFF. CDR3 nucleotides: TGCAGTGCTTCCGGGACTAGCGATAGGGAGCTGTTTTTT.

The chain recombines TRBV3-1 with TRBJ1-1, with D unclear. Trimming removed 0 bases at V and 3 bases at J, with 14 bases between. Germline CDR1 and CDR2: LGHDT and YNNKEL (reference sequence). The CDR3 contains 16 residues. CDR3 DNA: TGTGCCAGCAGCCAAGAGCGTCGGGGAAACCACACTGAAGCTTTCTTT. Its translation is CASSQERRGNHTEAFF.

The chain links TRBV24-1 to TRBJ2-1, with TRBD1 matching 10 bases. After removal of 5 bases from V and 6 bases from J, the junction contained 12 bases not matched to a gene. The CDR3 covers 17 residues. In germline, CDR1 is KGHDR, CDR2 SFDVKD. Here the CDR3 reads CATSGPGTGAGVNEQFF. The CDR3 DNA follows: TGTGCCACCAGTGGCCCCGGGACAGGGGCAGGGGTCAATGAGCAGTTCTTC.

This clonotype has a handful of counts. The chain uses TRBV7-9 and TRBJ2-7; unclear D gene. Germline CDR1 reads SEHNR; CDR2 reads FQNEAQ (reference sequence). The CDR3 length is 12 residues. V was clipped by 5 bases and J by 3 bases, with 8 bases between them. CDR3: CASSQNGYEQYF. The CDR3 DNA reads as TGTGCCAGCAGCCAAAACGGCTACGAGCAGTACTTC.

The rearrangement uses TRBV29-1 and TRBJ2-3; TRBD2 aligns across 10 bases. The CDR3 has 14 residues. CDR1 is SQVTM and CDR2 is ANQGSEA in the germline V gene. J lost 5 bases, V lost 6 bases, and 8 bases had no gene match. The CDR3 bases are TGCAGCGTGATACTAGCGGGGTTGGTAGATACGCAGTATTTT. As protein: CSVILAGLVDTQYF.

In its sample, this clonotype was seen a few times. The chain joins TRBV7-2 to TRBJ2-3; 9 nucleotides line up with TRBD2. Germline lookup yields CDR1 SGHTA and CDR2 FQGNSA. After removal of 3 bases from V and 3 bases from J, the junction contained 4 bases not matched to a gene. The CDR3 is 15 amino acids. This CDR3 reads CASSLGSGRTDTQYF. DNA for the CDR3: TGTGCCAGCAGCTTGGGGAGCGGGAGGACAGATACGCAGTATTTT. The full variable domain, completed using reference TRBV7-2 and TRBJ2-3, is GAGVSQSPSNKVTEKGKDVELRCDPISGHTALYWYRQSLGQGLEFLIYFQGNSAPDKSGLPSDRFSAERTGGSVSTLTIQRTQQEDSAVYLCASSLGSGRTDTQYFGPGTRLTVL.

The chain has TRBV29-1 and TRBJ2-3; 7 bases line up with TRBD2. Per germline, CDR1 SQVTM and CDR2 ANQGSEA. The CDR3 sequence is 14 residues long. J gave up 0 bases and V 4 bases, and 4 bases lay outside the gene matches. The CDR3 DNA sequence: TGCAGCGTTGGGGGCGGGGGAAGCACAGATACGCAGTATTTT. Its protein is CSVGGGGSTDTQYF.

CDR3 nucleotide sequence: TGTGCCAGCAGTTTGTTCGGTGGCACAGATACGCAGTATTTT. Protein sequence: CASSLFGGTDTQYF. The chain combines TRBV12-3 or TRBV12-4 with TRBJ2-3, with D unresolved. The germline V and J ends were trimmed by 3 bases and 1 base, with 8 bases remaining between them. This CDR3 spans 14 amino acids.

This sequence joins TRBV30 and TRBJ1-5; TRBD1 is a possible D gene (6 bases). With 1 base removed from V and 2 bases from J, the gap between germline ends came to 9 bases. This CDR3 region has 14 residues. In germline, CDR1 is GTSNPN, CDR2 SVGIG (reference sequence). CDR3 DNA sequence: TGTGCCTGGAGTGAGGACAGCCGCAATCAGCCCCAGCATTTT. Protein product: CAWSEDSRNQPQHF. Full variable domain (missing parts from reference TRBV30 and TRBJ1-5): SQTIHQWPATLVQPVGSPLSLECTVEGTSNPNLYWYRQAAGRGLQLLFYSVGIGQISSEVPQNLSASRPQDRQFILSSKKLLLSDSGFYLCAWSEDSRNQPQHFGDGTRLSIL.

This clonotype has just a few counts. The chain joins TRBV20-1 to TRBJ1-4; the D gene is possibly TRBD1 (5 bases). Trimming cost V 7 bases and J 5 bases, with 14 bases left between them. This CDR3 contains 13 residues. Germline V gene sequence: CDR1 DFQATT, CDR2 SNEGSKA (reference sequence). CDR3 sequence reads: CSVQGTANEKLFF. The CDR3 region has the DNA TGCAGTGTTCAAGGGACGGCAAATGAAAAACTGTTTTTT.

This clonotype was seen more than once but under ten times. The rearrangement links TRBV7-2 to TRBJ2-4, with TRBD2 as a possible D gene (6 bases). The CDR3 consists of 14 residues. CDR1 and CDR2 (germline): SGHTA, FQGNSA. The V and J ends lost 5 bases and 7 bases respectively, with 15 bases between them. CDR3 protein: CASSPRLAANIQYF. CDR3 nucleotides: TGTGCCAGCAGCCCCCGGTTAGCGGCGAACATTCAGTACTTC. The entire variable domain, with the rest obtained from reference TRBV7-2 and TRBJ2-4, is as follows: GAGVSQSPSNKVTEKGKDVELRCDPISGHTALYWYRQSLGQGLEFLIYFQGNSAPDKSGLPSDRFSAERTGGSVSTLTIQRTQQEDSAVYLCASSPRLAANIQYFGAGTRLSVL.

The chain joins TRBV5-1 to TRBJ1-1; TRBD1 agrees at 10 bases. The CDR3 contains 15 residues. With 3 bases clipped from V and 3 bases from J, the junction kept 5 bases outside the gene matches. Germline V gives CDR1 SGHRS, CDR2 YFSETQ. CDR3 coding DNA: TGCGCCAGCAGCTCTTTGACAGGGGGCTACACTGAAGCTTTCTTT. This translates into CASSSLTGGYTEAFF. Using reference TRBV5-1 and TRBJ1-1 for the parts outside the CDR3, the full variable domain is KAGVTQTPRYLIKTRGQQVTLSCSPISGHRSVSWYQQTPGQGLQFLFEYFSETQRNKGNFPGRFSGRQFSNSRSEMNVSTLELGDSALYLCASSSLTGGYTEAFFGQGTRLTVV.

J is TRBJ2-7 and V is TRBV7-6; perhaps TRBD1 as D (6 bases). The V end was cut by 5 bases, the J end by 2 bases, with 13 bases between. Per the germline V gene, CDR1 is SGHVS and CDR2 is FNYEAQ. The CDR3 sequence is 14 residues long. CDR3 sequence (DNA): TGTGCCAGCAGCCAAGGCGGACAGACCTACGAGCAGTACTTC. Its protein product is CASSQGGQTYEQYF. Supplemented by reference TRBV7-6 and TRBJ2-7, the full variable domain reads GAGVSQSPRYKVTKRGQDVALRCDPISGHVSLYWYRQALGQGPEFLTYFNYEAQQDKSGLPNDRFSAERPEGSISTLTIQRTEQRDSAMYRCASSQGGQTYEQYFGPGTRLTVT.

This clonotype was counted only a few times. The gene calls are TRBV7-9 and TRBJ1-3; possible D gene TRBD1, 5 bases. V gave up 5 bases and J gave up 3 bases, with 14 bases separating them. The CDR3 is 15 residues long. In germline, CDR1 is SEHNR, CDR2 FQNEAQ (reference sequence). CDR3 sequence: CASSPTVTSGNTIYF. In DNA, the CDR3 is TGTGCCAGCAGCCCGACAGTAACAAGTGGAAACACCATATATTTT. Full variable domain (outside the CDR3, taken from reference TRBV7-9 and TRBJ1-3): DTGVSQNPRHKITKRGQNVTFRCDPISEHNRLYWYRQTLGQGPEFLTYFQNEAQLEKSRLLSDRFSAERPKGSFSTLEIQRTEQGDSAMYLCASSPTVTSGNTIYFGEGSWLTVV.

Ten or more counts support this clonotype. The junction departs from the called germline gene at one end, perhaps through a read error. The chain combines TRBV7-7 with TRBJ2-2, with D perhaps matching TRBD2 (5 bases). Germline CDR1 is SSHAT and CDR2 is FNYEAQ (reference sequence). The CDR3 is 15 residues long. The CDR3 DNA sequence: TGTGCTAGCAGCTTCGGCGGGTTGAACACCGGGGAGCTGTTTTTT. Its protein is CASSFGGLNTGELFF.

This clonotype was detected a few times. J is TRBJ2-3 and V is TRBV5-4; D not resolved. The CDR3 loop spans 15 amino acids. V lost 0 bases, J lost 4 bases, and 12 bases lay in between. CDR1 and CDR2 (germline): SGHNT, YYREEE (reference sequence). Here the CDR3 reads CASSLGVPGPDTQYF. As DNA, the CDR3 is TGTGCCAGCAGCTTGGGTGTCCCAGGACCAGATACGCAGTATTTT. The entire variable domain, with the rest obtained from reference TRBV5-4 and TRBJ2-3, is as follows: ETGVTQSPTHLIKTRGQQVTLRCSSQSGHNTVSWYQQALGQGPQFIFQYYREEENGRGNFPPRFSGLQFPNYSSELNVNALELDDSALYLCASSLGVPGPDTQYFGPGTRLTVL.

CDR3 residues: CASSPLDGRETQYF. CDR3 nucleotides: TGTGCCAGCAGCCCATTAGACGGAAGGGAGACCCAGTACTTC. The V call is TRBV7-9, the J call TRBJ2-5; D is uncertain. The CDR3 has 14 residues. CDR1 is SEHNR and CDR2 is FQNEAQ in the germline V gene (reference sequence). The V end lost 5 bases, the J end lost 5 bases, and 15 bases lay between the germline ends.

This clonotype appeared a few times. The chain couples TRBV7-8 to TRBJ1-2; TRBD1 is a possible D gene (5 bases). CDR1 and CDR2 from the germline V gene are SGHVS and FQNEAQ. This CDR3 has 16 amino acids. Trimming removed 0 bases from V and 4 bases from J, with 15 bases in between. CDR3 loop: CASSLASRIGGYGYTF. For the CDR3, the DNA is TGTGCCAGCAGCTTAGCCAGTCGTATCGGGGGCTATGGCTACACCTTC.